One and the same sample provided the 18 T cell receptor beta chains below, sequenced in a study of blood T cell repertoires in COVID-19. Profiling relied on immunoSEQ multiplex PCR, and the TCRdb table lists in-frame clones only, not all of them. The table records fewer than 140,000 clones, 76% of them present only once. What was sequenced was peripheral blood. These receptor sequences come from an elderly man with COVID-19, enrolled during active disease.

The gene calls are TRBV19 and TRBJ2-3; no firm D call. CDR3 length: 12 residues. V was cut by 6 bases and J by 6 bases, with 10 bases left in between. The germline V gene encodes CDR1 LNHDA and CDR2 SQIVND (reference sequence). In DNA form, the CDR3 reads TGTGCCAGTAGGTCCGAACGGGATACGCAGTATTTT. Protein: CASRSERDTQYF.

The chain couples TRBV28 to TRBJ2-1; 7 bases match TRBD2. Per the germline V gene, CDR1 is MDHEN and CDR2 is SYDVKM. The CDR3 sequence is 12 residues long. The ends lost 4 bases at V and 9 bases at J; junction bases unmatched: 3. This chain's CDR3 is CASSSGGLEQFF. For the CDR3, the DNA is TGTGCCAGCAGTTCGGGAGGCCTTGAGCAGTTCTTC.

This clone was seen just once. The chain recombines TRBV6-5 with TRBJ1-5; a weak D match, TRBD1 (6 bases). The CDR3 sequence is 15 residues long. Germline V gene sequence: CDR1 MNHEY, CDR2 SVGAGI. Between the trimmed V and J ends, which lost 4 bases and 2 bases, there was a span of 12 bases. The CDR3 reads CASSFDRSRNQPQHF. The CDR3 coding sequence is TGTGCCAGCAGTTTTGACAGGTCCCGCAATCAGCCCCAGCATTTT.

The rearrangement uses TRBV5-6 and TRBJ2-3, with 9 positions matching TRBD1. Germline V lookup: CDR1 SGHDT, CDR2 YYEEEE. The CDR3 runs 17 residues. Trimming removed 4 bases from V and 4 bases from J; junction bases left unmatched: 13. The CDR3 DNA reads TGTGCCAGCAGCCCCGGGACAGGGATTGGGGGCGCAGATACGCAGTATTTT. Translated: CASSPGTGIGGADTQYF.

The chain uses TRBV4-1 and TRBJ2-2; 9 bases map to TRBD2. The CDR3 is made up of 16 amino acids. Germline V gives CDR1 MGHRA, CDR2 YSYEKL. With 2 bases clipped from V and 6 bases from J, the junction kept 7 bases outside the gene matches. CDR3 sequence: CASSQLAGEGSGELFF. The CDR3 nucleotides are TGCGCCAGCAGCCAATTAGCGGGAGAGGGGTCCGGGGAGCTGTTTTTT.

V gene TRBV6-1 combines with J gene TRBJ1-2; TRBD1 is a possible D gene (6 bases). Germline assignment: CDR1 MNHNS and CDR2 SASEGT. The germline V and J ends were trimmed by 2 bases and 1 base, with 17 bases remaining between them. This CDR3 region has 17 residues. The CDR3 sequence is CASSELVTGPYNYGYTF. The CDR3 nucleotides read TGTGCCAGCAGTGAATTGGTGACAGGACCCTATAACTATGGCTACACCTTC.

This chain joins TRBV12-3 or TRBV12-4 and TRBJ1-2, with D possibly matching TRBD1 (6 bases). This CDR3 region has 13 residues. The V end was cut by 6 bases, the J end by 4 bases, with 12 bases between. The CDR3 is CASSLRGSYGYTF. CDR3 DNA sequence: TGTGCCAGCAGCCTCAGGGGTAGCTATGGCTACACCTTC.

This chain joins TRBV4-2 and TRBJ1-1; D gene uncertain. V was trimmed by 1 base and J by 8 bases, leaving 14 bases between them. This CDR3 region has 14 residues. Germline V gene sequence: CDR1 LGHNA, CDR2 YNFKEQ. The CDR3 here is CASSQVRQVVEAFF. CDR3 nucleotides: TGTGCCAGCAGCCAAGTTCGGCAGGTAGTAGAAGCTTTCTTT.

V and J are TRBV28 and TRBJ2-3; weak D call: TRBD2 (7 bases). Germline CDR1 reads MDHEN; CDR2 reads SYDVKM. There are 18 residues in the CDR3. V lost 5 bases and J 5 bases, leaving 26 bases between the germline ends. The DNA for the CDR3 is TGTGCCAGCAGTGGGCAGGGGAGGGAGCGGGCTGTGGGAGATACGCAGTATTTT. This gives the protein CASSGQGRERAVGDTQYF.

This clone was detected only once. This sequence joins TRBV5-1 and TRBJ1-5; 7 bases fit TRBD1. CDR3 size: 15 residues. Germline V lookup: CDR1 SGHRS, CDR2 YFSETQ. V dropped 3 bases and J dropped 0; count of bases not matched to a gene: 3. Written as DNA, the CDR3 is TGCGCCAGCAGCTGGGGGACAGCTAGCAATCAGCCCCAGCATTTT. Translated, it gives CASSWGTASNQPQHF. Full variable domain (rest looked up from reference TRBV5-1 and TRBJ1-5): KAGVTQTPRYLIKTRGQQVTLSCSPISGHRSVSWYQQTPGQGLQFLFEYFSETQRNKGNFPGRFSGRQFSNSRSEMNVSTLELGDSALYLCASSWGTASNQPQHFGDGTRLSIL.

This clone was picked up one time. The chain combines TRBV5-4 with TRBJ2-3, with TRBD2 matching 9 bases. Germline-derived CDR1 and CDR2 are SGHNT and YYREEE (reference sequence). After removal of 3 bases from V and 0 bases from J, the junction contained 5 bases not matched to a gene. The CDR3 is made up of 16 amino acids. CDR3 nucleotides: TGTGCCAGCAGCTCTAGCGGGACTAGTAGCACAGATACGCAGTATTTT. It yields the protein CASSSSGTSSTDTQYF.

CDR3 sequence reads: CASSSLAGINEQFF. The CDR3 nucleotides are TGTGCCAGCAGCTCCCTAGCGGGAATCAATGAGCAGTTCTTC. This rearrangement joins TRBV9 to TRBJ2-1; TRBD2 matches 9 bases. From germline, CDR1 is SGDLS and CDR2 YYNGEE. The CDR3 loop spans 14 amino acids. V was clipped by 4 bases and J by 6 bases; unmatched bases: 5.

V usage is TRBV5-4 and J usage is TRBJ2-5; 7 bases are shared with TRBD2. There are 15 residues in the CDR3. Trimming cost V 1 base and J 5 bases; bases outside gene matches: 8. Per germline, CDR1 SGHNT and CDR2 YYREEE (reference sequence). The CDR3 DNA sequence: TGTGCCAGCAGCTTGTTCGGCGGGAGCCCGGAGACCCAGTACTTC. Protein sequence: CASSLFGGSPETQYF.

CDR3 amino acids: CASSAGGGGEETQYF. CDR3 bases: TGTGCCAGCAGCGCCGGAGGGGGGGGAGAAGAGACCCAGTACTTC. The chain uses TRBV6-5 and TRBJ2-5; maybe TRBD2 (7 bases). The CDR3 has 15 amino acids. Germline values: CDR1 MNHEY, CDR2 SVGAGI. Trimming stripped 6 bases from V and 3 bases from J, with 17 bases between.

This rearrangement joins TRBV5-6 to TRBJ2-7; the match to TRBD2 covers 7 bases. The V and J ends lost 5 bases and 6 bases, in that order; junction bases with no gene match: 8. This CDR3 is built from 13 residues. Germline CDR1 is SGHDT and CDR2 is YYEEEE. Here the CDR3 DNA reads TGTGCCAGCAGTTCGGGAGGTCTAGGCGAGCAGTACTTC. Translation: CASSSGGLGEQYF. Full variable domain (outside the CDR3, taken from reference TRBV5-6 and TRBJ2-7): DAGVTQSPTHLIKTRGQQVTLRCSPKSGHDTVSWYQQALGQGPQFIFQYYEEEERQRGNFPDRFSGHQFPNYSSELNVNALLLGDSALYLCASSSGGLGEQYFGPGTRLTVT.

This rearrangement joins TRBV7-9 to TRBJ2-7; 7 nucleotides align to TRBD1. Germline V CDR1 and CDR2: SEHNR, FQNEAQ (reference sequence). There are 14 residues in the CDR3. Trimming cost V 6 bases and J 3 bases; bases outside gene matches: 8. The CDR3 sequence: CASSFGRQGYEQYF. CDR3 nucleotides: TGTGCCAGCAGTTTTGGCCGACAGGGCTACGAGCAGTACTTC.

The sample holds a few counts of this clone. V is TRBV29-1 and J is TRBJ2-2; tentative D call: TRBD2 (5 bases). The length of the CDR3 is 14 residues. Germline lookup yields CDR1 SQVTM and CDR2 ANQGSEA. Trimming shortened V by 5 bases and J by 7 bases, and 17 bases separated the two germline ends. In nucleotides, the CDR3 is TGCAGCGTTAGAAAAAGCGGTGGAAGCGGGGAGCTGTTTTTT. This translates into CSVRKSGGSGELFF.

J is TRBJ2-2 and V is TRBV29-1, with 7 bases fitting TRBD2. CDR3 size: 14 residues. After removal of 7 bases from V and 0 bases from J, the junction contained 5 bases not matched to a gene. Germline V lookup: CDR1 SQVTM, CDR2 ANQGSEA. CDR3 DNA sequence: TGCAGCGCCCTACTAGCGCCGAACACCGGGGAGCTGTTTTTT. Translation gives CSALLAPNTGELFF.